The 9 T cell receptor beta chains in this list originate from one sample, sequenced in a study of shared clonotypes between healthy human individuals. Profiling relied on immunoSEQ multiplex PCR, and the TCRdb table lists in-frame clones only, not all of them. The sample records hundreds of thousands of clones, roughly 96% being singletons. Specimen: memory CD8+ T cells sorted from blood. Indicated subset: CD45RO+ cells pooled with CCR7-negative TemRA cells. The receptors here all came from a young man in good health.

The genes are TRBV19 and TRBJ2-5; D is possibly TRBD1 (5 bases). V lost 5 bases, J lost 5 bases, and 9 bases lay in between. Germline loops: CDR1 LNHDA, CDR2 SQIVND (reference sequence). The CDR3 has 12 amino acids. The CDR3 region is CASSQGPETQYF. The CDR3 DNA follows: TGTGCCAGTAGTCAGGGTCCGGAGACCCAGTACTTC.

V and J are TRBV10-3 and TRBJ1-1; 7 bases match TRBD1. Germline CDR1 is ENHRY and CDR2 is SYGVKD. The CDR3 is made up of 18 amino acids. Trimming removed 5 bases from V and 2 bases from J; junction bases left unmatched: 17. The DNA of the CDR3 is TGTGCCATCAGTCCTAGAATGGGGGACAGCATACTTAACACTGAAGCTTTCTTT. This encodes CAISPRMGDSILNTEAFF.

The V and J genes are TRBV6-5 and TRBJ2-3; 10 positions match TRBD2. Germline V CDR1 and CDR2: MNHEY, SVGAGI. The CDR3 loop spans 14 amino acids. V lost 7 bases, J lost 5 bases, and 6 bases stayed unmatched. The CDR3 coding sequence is TGTGCCAGCAAGGAGCGGGAGGGCCGAGATACGCAGTATTTT. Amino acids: CASKEREGRDTQYF.

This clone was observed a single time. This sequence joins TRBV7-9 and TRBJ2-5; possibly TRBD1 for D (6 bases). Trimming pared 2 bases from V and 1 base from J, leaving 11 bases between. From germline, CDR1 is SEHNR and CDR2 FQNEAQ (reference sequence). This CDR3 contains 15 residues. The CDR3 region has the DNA TGTGCCAGCAGCTTATTAGGACAGATCCAAGAGACCCAGTACTTC. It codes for CASSLLGQIQETQYF.

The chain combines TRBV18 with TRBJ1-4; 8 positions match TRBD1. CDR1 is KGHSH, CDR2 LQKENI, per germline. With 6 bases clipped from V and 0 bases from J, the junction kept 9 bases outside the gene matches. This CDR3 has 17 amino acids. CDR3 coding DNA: TGTGCCAGCTCGCTCCCCGGGACAGGTGCAACTAATGAAAAACTGTTTTTT. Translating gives CASSLPGTGATNEKLFF.

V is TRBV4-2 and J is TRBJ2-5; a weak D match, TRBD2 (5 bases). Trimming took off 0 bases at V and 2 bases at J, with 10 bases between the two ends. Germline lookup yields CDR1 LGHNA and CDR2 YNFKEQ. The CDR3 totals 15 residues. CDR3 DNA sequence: TGTGCCAGCAGCCAAGACCTAGCTCGGCAAGAGACCCAGTACTTC. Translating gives CASSQDLARQETQYF.

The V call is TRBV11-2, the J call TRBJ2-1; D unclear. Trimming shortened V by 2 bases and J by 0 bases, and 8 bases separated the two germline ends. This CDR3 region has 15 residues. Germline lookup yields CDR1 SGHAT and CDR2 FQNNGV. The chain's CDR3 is CASSLQRRSYNEQFF. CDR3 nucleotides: TGTGCCAGCAGCTTACAGAGACGCTCCTACAATGAGCAGTTCTTC.

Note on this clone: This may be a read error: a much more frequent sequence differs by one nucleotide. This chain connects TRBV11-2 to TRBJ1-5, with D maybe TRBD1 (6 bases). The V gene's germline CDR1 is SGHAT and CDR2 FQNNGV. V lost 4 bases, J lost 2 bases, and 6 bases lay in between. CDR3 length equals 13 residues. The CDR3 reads CASSYRGNQPQHF. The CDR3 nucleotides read TGTGCCAGCAGCTACAGGGGCAATCAGCCCCAGCATTTT.

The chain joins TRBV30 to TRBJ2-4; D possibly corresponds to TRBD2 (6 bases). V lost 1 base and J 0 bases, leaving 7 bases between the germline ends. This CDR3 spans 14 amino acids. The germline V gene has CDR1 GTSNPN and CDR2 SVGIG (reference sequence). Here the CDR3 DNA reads TGTGCCTGGAGTGCGGGACTAGCCAAAAACATTCAGTACTTC. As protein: CAWSAGLAKNIQYF.